The 20 T cell receptor beta chains listed next were all sequenced from one sample in a study of blood T cell repertoires in COVID-19. Repertoires were generated with immunoSEQ multiplex PCR, while TCRdb's copy carries only in-frame clones and drops some. Of 200,000 to 250,000 clones listed, around 81% were seen once; the top ten hold about 6.3%. Material for sequencing was peripheral blood. The receptors were sampled from a woman between 55 and 75 years old with active or convalescent COVID-19.

The V gene is TRBV10-3, the J gene TRBJ2-2; D may be TRBD1 (6 bases). Germline assignment: CDR1 ENHRY and CDR2 SYGVKD. The V gene lost 2 bases and the J gene lost 6 bases, with 13 bases spanning the gap. The CDR3 sequence is 15 residues long. The CDR3 protein is CAISEVIQGSGELFF. The CDR3 DNA reads as TGTGCCATCAGTGAGGTGATACAGGGCTCCGGGGAGCTGTTTTTT.

This clone was seen only a few times. CDR3 bases: TGTGCCAGCAGCCAAGAATCTCGCTCTGGAAACACCATATATTTT. Its translation: CASSQESRSGNTIYF. The V gene is TRBV3-1 (or the pseudogene TRBV3-2), the J gene TRBJ1-3; D not resolved. The CDR3 sequence is 15 residues long. V lost 0 bases, J lost 0 bases, and 6 bases lay in between. Germline CDR1 reads LGHDT; CDR2 reads YNNKEL (reference sequence).

The V gene is TRBV7-8, the J gene TRBJ1-3; no reliable D call. CDR1 and CDR2 (germline): SGHVS, FQNEAQ. Trimming pared 6 bases from V and 0 bases from J, leaving 9 bases between. The CDR3 totals 14 residues. DNA for the CDR3: TGTGCCAGCAGTTATCGCGGCTCTGGAAACACCATATATTTT. Encoded protein: CASSYRGSGNTIYF.

The chain uses TRBV28 and TRBJ2-7; the match to TRBD1 covers 8 bases. Germline CDR1 reads MDHEN; CDR2 reads SYDVKM. This CDR3 has 16 residues. After removal of 6 bases from V and 0 bases from J, the junction contained 10 bases not matched to a gene. As DNA, the CDR3 is TGTGCCAGCAGCCCCCCGGGACAGGTAGCCTCCTACGAGCAGTACTTC. It codes for CASSPPGQVASYEQYF.

The chain uses TRBV5-1 and TRBJ2-2; 9 bases align to TRBD1. Germline-derived CDR1 and CDR2 are SGHRS and YFSETQ. The CDR3 runs to 15 residues. Trimming took 4 bases from V and 1 from J; bases not matched to a gene: 2. The CDR3 loop is CASSMTGGNTGELFF. CDR3 coding DNA: TGCGCCAGCAGCATGACAGGGGGGAACACCGGGGAGCTGTTTTTT.

V and J are TRBV7-3 and TRBJ2-2; TRBD2 agrees at 8 bases. The CDR3 extends over 18 amino acids. J gave up 2 bases and V 2 bases, and 10 bases lay outside the gene matches. The germline CDR1 and CDR2 sequences are SGHTA and FQGTGA. The CDR3 protein is CASSLYPGLAGNTGELFF. In DNA, the CDR3 is TGTGCCAGCAGCTTATACCCAGGGCTAGCGGGTAACACCGGGGAGCTGTTTTTT.

V and J are TRBV30 and TRBJ2-7; D is uncertain. The V end was cut by 2 bases, the J end by 3 bases, with 11 bases between. The CDR3 is 13 residues long. Germline CDR1 and CDR2: GTSNPN and SVGIG (reference sequence). CDR3 sequence (DNA): TGTGCCTGGAGTTCCCGCGGTAACTACGAGCAGTACTTC. It translates to CAWSSRGNYEQYF.

The rearrangement joins TRBV28 to TRBJ1-6; D gene ambiguous. The V gene lost 5 bases and the J gene lost 3 bases, with 14 bases spanning the gap. The germline V gene has CDR1 MDHEN and CDR2 SYDVKM. The CDR3 covers 16 residues. CDR3 protein: CASSTHGLNYNSPLHF. DNA of the CDR3: TGTGCCAGCAGTACACACGGGTTGAACTATAATTCACCCCTCCACTTT.

The chain carries TRBV9 and TRBJ1-3; D call uncertain. V was clipped by 0 bases and J by 0 bases, with 4 bases between them. Per germline, CDR1 SGDLS and CDR2 YYNGEE. The CDR3 is 14 residues long. CDR3 region: CASSVDTSGNTIYF. The CDR3 nucleotides read TGTGCCAGCAGCGTAGACACCTCTGGAAACACCATATATTTT.

The V and J genes are TRBV21-1 and TRBJ1-5; the DNA was not used to check the table's D call, TRBD1. TRBV21-1 is a known pseudogene. The CDR3 spans 20 residues. The CDR3 protein is CASSKVHIAGGLYSNQPQHF. The DNA of the CDR3 is TGTGCCAGCAGCAAAGTCCATATCGCAGGGGGACTTTATAGCAATCAGCCCCAGCATTTT.

This chain uses TRBV5-1 with TRBJ2-1, with 8 bases lining up with TRBD2. This CDR3 comprises 12 residues. The V gene end was trimmed by 6 bases and the J gene end by 12 bases; junction bases not matched to a gene: 8. From germline, CDR1 is SGHRS and CDR2 YFSETQ. The CDR3 DNA is TGCGCCAGCACCGAAACCGGGACTAGGCAGTTCTTC. Encoded protein: CASTETGTRQFF. The entire variable domain, with the rest obtained from reference TRBV5-1 and TRBJ2-1, is as follows: KAGVTQTPRYLIKTRGQQVTLSCSPISGHRSVSWYQQTPGQGLQFLFEYFSETQRNKGNFPGRFSGRQFSNSRSEMNVSTLELGDSALYLCASTETGTRQFFGPGTRLTVL.

The genes are TRBV12-5 and TRBJ2-1; 9 nucleotides match TRBD2. V shed 5 bases, J shed 2 bases, and the junction held 7 bases outside the gene matches. The CDR3 covers 16 residues. Germline assignment: CDR1 LGHNT and CDR2 FRNRAP. This CDR3 reads CASGKQAGGPYNEQFF. The CDR3 DNA sequence: TGTGCTAGTGGTAAACAAGCGGGAGGACCCTACAATGAGCAGTTCTTC.

The V and J genes are TRBV10-1 and TRBJ1-5, with TRBD1 identical over 7 bases. The germline V gene encodes CDR1 WNHNN and CDR2 SYGVQD (reference sequence). Trimming cost V 5 bases and J 7 bases; bases outside gene matches: 5. The CDR3 is 13 amino acids. CDR3 bases: TGCGCCAGCAGTTCGACAGGGTGGCAGCCCCAGCATTTT. This sequence encodes CASSSTGWQPQHF.

The rearrangement uses TRBV5-1 and TRBJ2-6; 7 bases align to TRBD2. V lost 4 bases, J lost 0 bases, and 7 bases stayed unmatched. CDR3 length equals 17 residues. Germline values: CDR1 SGHRS, CDR2 YFSETQ. The DNA of the CDR3 is TGCGCCAGCAGCCCCCGGGGGGACTCCTCTGGGGCCAACGTCCTGACTTTC. Amino acid sequence: CASSPRGDSSGANVLTF.

The V and J genes are TRBV2 and TRBJ1-4; 7 nucleotides agree with TRBD1. The CDR3 is 13 amino acids. J lost 14 bases, V lost 3 bases, and 9 bases had no gene match. Germline-derived CDR1 and CDR2 are SNHLY and FYNNEI. The CDR3 protein is CASSDQRDSSLFF. CDR3 in DNA: TGTGCCAGCAGTGATCAAAGGGACAGCTCTCTGTTTTTT.

The V call is TRBV28, the J call TRBJ1-2, with 9 bases matching TRBD1. The CDR3 contains 13 residues. The V and J ends lost 5 bases and 4 bases, in that order; junction bases with no gene match: 2. CDR1 is MDHEN, CDR2 SYDVKM, per germline. In nucleotides, the CDR3 is TGTGCCAGCAGTAAACAGGGGGCCTATGGCTACACCTTC. This encodes CASSKQGAYGYTF.

The chain recombines TRBV2 with TRBJ1-1; the D gene is possibly TRBD1 (5 bases). CDR1 and CDR2 from the germline V gene are SNHLY and FYNNEI. The CDR3 has 12 amino acids. V gave up 6 bases and J gave up 2 bases, with 7 bases separating them. The CDR3 sequence is CASRDSNTEAFF. CDR3 sequence (DNA): TGTGCCAGCAGAGACAGCAACACTGAAGCTTTCTTT.

The V and J genes are TRBV6-4 and TRBJ2-3, with D possibly TRBD1 on 6 matching bases. The V gene lost 0 bases and the J gene lost 3 bases, with 10 bases spanning the gap. Germline CDR1 reads MRHNA; CDR2 reads SNTAGT. This CDR3 contains 15 residues. The CDR3 nucleotides read TGTGCCAGCAGTGACTCCCAGGGGTCTACAGATACGCAGTATTTT. It encodes CASSDSQGSTDTQYF.

The V call is TRBV9, the J call TRBJ2-3; 9 bases are shared with TRBD2. The V gene end was trimmed by 4 bases and the J gene end by 0 bases; junction bases not matched to a gene: 6. Germline values: CDR1 SGDLS, CDR2 YYNGEE. The CDR3 contains 16 residues. In DNA form, the CDR3 reads TGTGCCAGCAGCCCTTGGACTAGCGTAAGCACAGATACGCAGTATTTT. As protein: CASSPWTSVSTDTQYF.

This clone was seen only once. This sequence joins TRBV23-1 and TRBJ1-1; a weak D match, TRBD1 (5 bases). TRBV23-1 carries the ORF label, with uncertain function. V lost 0 bases and J 6 bases, leaving 11 bases between the germline ends. The CDR3 has 14 residues. The CDR3: CASSQSGGWAEAFF. CDR3 nucleotides: TGCGCCAGCAGTCAATCGGGGGGTTGGGCTGAAGCTTTCTTT.